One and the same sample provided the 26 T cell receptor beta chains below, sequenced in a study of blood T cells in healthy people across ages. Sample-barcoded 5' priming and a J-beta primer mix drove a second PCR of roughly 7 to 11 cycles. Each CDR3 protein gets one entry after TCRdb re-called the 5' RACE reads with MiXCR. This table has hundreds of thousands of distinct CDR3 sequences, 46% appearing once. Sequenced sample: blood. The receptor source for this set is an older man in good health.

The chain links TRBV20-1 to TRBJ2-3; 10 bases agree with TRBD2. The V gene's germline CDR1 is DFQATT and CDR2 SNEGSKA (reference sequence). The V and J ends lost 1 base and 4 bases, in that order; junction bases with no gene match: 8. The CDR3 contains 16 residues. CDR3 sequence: CSARADLAGVPDTQYF. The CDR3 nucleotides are TGCAGTGCTAGAGCCGATCTAGCGGGAGTGCCAGATACGCAGTATTTT.

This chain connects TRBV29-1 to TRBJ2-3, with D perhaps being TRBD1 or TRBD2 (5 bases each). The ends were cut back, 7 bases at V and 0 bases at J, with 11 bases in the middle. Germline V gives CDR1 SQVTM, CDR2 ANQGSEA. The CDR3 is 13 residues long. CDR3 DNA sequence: TGCAGCGGAGAGGGGCCTAGCACAGATACGCAGTATTTT. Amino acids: CSGEGPSTDTQYF.

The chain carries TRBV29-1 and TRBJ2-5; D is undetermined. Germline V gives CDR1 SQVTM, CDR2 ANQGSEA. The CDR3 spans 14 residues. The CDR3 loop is CAVVGPLLQETQYF. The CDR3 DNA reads TGCGCGGTAGTAGGACCCCTTCTACAAGAGACCCAGTACTTC.

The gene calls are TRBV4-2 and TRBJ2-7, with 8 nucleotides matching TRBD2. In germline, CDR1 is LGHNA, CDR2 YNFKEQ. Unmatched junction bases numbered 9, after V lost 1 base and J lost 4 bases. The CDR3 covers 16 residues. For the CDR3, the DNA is TGTGCCAGCAGCCAAGGCGTAGCGGGACTTAAATACGAGCAGTACTTC. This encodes CASSQGVAGLKYEQYF.

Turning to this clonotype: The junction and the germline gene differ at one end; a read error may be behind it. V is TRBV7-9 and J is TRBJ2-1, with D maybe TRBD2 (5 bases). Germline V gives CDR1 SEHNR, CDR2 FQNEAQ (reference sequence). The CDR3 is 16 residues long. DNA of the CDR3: TGTGCCAGCGGCTTAGTTGCGGCTAGCCGTCTAAATGAGCAGTTCTTC. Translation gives CASGLVAASRLNEQFF.

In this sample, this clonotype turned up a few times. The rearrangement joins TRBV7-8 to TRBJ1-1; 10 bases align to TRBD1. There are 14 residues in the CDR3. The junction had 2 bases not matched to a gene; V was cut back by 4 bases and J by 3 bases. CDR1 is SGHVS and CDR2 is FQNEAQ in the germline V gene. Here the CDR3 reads CASSSGQGYTEAFF. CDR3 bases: TGTGCCAGCAGCTCGGGACAGGGGTACACTGAAGCTTTCTTT.

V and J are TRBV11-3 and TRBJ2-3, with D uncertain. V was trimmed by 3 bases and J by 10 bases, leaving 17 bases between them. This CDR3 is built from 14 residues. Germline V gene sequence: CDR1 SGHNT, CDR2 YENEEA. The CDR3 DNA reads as TGTGCCAGCAGCTTTCGGTCTCGCGTGACCGCGCAGTATTTT. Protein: CASSFRSRVTAQYF.

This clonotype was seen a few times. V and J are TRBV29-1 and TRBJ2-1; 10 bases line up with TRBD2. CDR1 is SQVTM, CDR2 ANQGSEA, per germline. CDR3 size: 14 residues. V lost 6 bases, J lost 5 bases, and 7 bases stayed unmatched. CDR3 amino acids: CSVTGLADNNEQFF. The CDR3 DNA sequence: TGCAGCGTGACCGGACTAGCGGATAACAATGAGCAGTTCTTC.

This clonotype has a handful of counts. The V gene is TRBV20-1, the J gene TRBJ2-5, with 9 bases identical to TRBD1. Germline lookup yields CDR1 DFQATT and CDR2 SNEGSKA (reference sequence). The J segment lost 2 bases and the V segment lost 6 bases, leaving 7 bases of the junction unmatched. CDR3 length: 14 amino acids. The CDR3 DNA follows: TGCAGTGCCAAACAGGGGGCTGGTCAAGAGACCCAGTACTTC. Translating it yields CSAKQGAGQETQYF.

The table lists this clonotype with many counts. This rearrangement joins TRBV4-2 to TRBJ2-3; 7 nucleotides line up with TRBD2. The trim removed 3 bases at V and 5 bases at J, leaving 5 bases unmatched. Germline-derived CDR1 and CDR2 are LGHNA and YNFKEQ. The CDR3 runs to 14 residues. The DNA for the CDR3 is TGTGCCAGCAGCCAGACAGCGGGGATAGATACGCAGTATTTT. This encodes CASSQTAGIDTQYF.

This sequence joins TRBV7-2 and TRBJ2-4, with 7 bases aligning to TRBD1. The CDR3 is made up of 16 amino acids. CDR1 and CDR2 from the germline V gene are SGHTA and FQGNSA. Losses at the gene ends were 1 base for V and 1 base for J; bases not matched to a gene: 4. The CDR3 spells CASSLGAQGAKNIQYF. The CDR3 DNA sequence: TGTGCCAGCAGCTTAGGAGCACAGGGGGCCAAAAACATTCAGTACTTC.

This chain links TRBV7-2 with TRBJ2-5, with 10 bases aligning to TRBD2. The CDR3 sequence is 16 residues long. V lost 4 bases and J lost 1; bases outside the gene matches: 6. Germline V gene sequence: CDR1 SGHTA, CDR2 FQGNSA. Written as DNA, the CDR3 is TGTGCCAGCAGCTGGGCTAGCGGGGGAACCCAAGAGACCCAGTACTTC. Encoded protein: CASSWASGGTQETQYF.

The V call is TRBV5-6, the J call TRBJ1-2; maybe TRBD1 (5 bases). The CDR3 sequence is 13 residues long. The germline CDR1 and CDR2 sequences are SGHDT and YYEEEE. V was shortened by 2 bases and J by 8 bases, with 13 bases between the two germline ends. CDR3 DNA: TGTGCCAGCAGCTTCTTGGGGCTAGGAGGCTACACCTTC. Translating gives CASSFLGLGGYTF.

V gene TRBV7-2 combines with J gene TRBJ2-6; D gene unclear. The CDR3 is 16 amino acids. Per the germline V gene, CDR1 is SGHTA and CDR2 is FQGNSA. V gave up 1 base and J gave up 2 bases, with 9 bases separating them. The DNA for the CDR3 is TGTGCCAGCAGCTTAGGCCCCCGGGCTGGGGCCAACGTCCTGACTTTC. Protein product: CASSLGPRAGANVLTF.

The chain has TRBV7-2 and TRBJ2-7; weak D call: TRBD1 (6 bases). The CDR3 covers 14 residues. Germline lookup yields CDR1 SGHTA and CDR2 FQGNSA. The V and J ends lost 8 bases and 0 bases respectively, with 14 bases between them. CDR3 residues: CASRKAGASYEQYF. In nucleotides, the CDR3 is TGTGCCAGCCGTAAAGCAGGGGCCTCCTACGAGCAGTACTTC.

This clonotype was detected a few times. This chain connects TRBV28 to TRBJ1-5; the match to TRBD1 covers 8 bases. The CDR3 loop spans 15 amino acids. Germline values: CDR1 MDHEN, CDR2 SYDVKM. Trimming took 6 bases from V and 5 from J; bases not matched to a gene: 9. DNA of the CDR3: TGTGCCAGCAGCCCCGGACAGGGTATTGATCAGCCCCAGCATTTT. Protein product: CASSPGQGIDQPQHF.

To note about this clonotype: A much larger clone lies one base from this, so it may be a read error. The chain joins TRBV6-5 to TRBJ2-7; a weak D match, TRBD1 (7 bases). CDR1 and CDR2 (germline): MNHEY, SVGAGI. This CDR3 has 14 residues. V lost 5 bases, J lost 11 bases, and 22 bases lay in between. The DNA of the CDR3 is TGTGCCAGCAGTCCCACGACAGGAGGGGACAGAAAGTACTTC. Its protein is CASSPTTGGDRKYF.

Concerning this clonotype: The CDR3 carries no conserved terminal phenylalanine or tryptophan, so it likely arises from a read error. The CDR3 reads CSVRRSSYNEQFL. The CDR3 bases are TGCAGCGTCCGGCGGAGCTCCTACAATGAGCAGTTCTTA. The chain uses TRBV29-1 and TRBJ2-1; D is unclear. CDR3 size: 13 residues. From germline, CDR1 is SQVTM and CDR2 ANQGSEA. V lost 6 bases and J 0 bases, leaving 9 bases between the germline ends.

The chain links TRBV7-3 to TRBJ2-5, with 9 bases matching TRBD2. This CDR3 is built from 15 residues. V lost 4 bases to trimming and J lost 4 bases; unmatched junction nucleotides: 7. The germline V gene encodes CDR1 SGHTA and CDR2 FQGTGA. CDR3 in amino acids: CASSSNSGSAETQYF. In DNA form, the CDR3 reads TGTGCCAGCAGCTCCAATAGCGGGAGCGCAGAGACCCAGTACTTC.

CDR3 coding DNA: TGCAGTGCTAGAGACAGGTTGGGGAACTACGAGCAGTACTTC. Amino acid sequence: CSARDRLGNYEQYF. The chain has TRBV20-1 and TRBJ2-4; D ambiguous. The J call may be wrong; the DNA end is better matched by TRBJ2-7. This CDR3 region has 14 residues. From germline, CDR1 is DFQATT and CDR2 SNEGSKA (reference sequence).

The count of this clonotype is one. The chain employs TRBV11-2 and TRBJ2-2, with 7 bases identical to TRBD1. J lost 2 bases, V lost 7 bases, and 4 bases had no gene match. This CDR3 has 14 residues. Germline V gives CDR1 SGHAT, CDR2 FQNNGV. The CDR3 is CASKGQLNTGELFF. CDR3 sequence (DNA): TGTGCCAGCAAGGGACAGCTTAACACCGGGGAGCTGTTTTTT.

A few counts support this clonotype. CDR3: CASTVNTEAFF. In DNA form, the CDR3 reads TGTGCCAGCACGGTGAACACTGAAGCTTTCTTT. The V call is TRBV7-9, the J call TRBJ1-1; the D is unclear. Germline V gene data show CDR1 as SEHNR and CDR2 as FQNEAQ (reference sequence). V was cut by 7 bases and J by 0 bases, with 3 bases left in between. The CDR3 is 11 residues long. Filled out from reference TRBV7-9 and TRBJ1-1, the complete variable domain reads DTGVSQNPRHKITKRGQNVTFRCDPISEHNRLYWYRQTLGQGPEFLTYFQNEAQLEKSRLLSDRFSAERPKGSFSTLEIQRTEQGDSAMYLCASTVNTEAFFGQGTRLTVV.

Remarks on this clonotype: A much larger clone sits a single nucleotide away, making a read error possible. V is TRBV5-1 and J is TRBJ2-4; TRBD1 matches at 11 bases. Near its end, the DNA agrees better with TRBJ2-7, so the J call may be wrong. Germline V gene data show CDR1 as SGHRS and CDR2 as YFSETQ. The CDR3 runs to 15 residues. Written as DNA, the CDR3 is TGCGCCAGCAGCTTGAAGGGACAGGGGGTCGACGAGCAGTACTTC. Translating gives CASSLKGQGVDEQYF.

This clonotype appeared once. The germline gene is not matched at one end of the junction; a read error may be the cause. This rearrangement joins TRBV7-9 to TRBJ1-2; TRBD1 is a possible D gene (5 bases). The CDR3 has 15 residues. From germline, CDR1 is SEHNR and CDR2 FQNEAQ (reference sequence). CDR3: CASGLAAGFSIGYTF. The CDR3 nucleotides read TGTGCCAGCGGCTTAGCTGCAGGGTTTTCGATTGGCTACACCTTC.

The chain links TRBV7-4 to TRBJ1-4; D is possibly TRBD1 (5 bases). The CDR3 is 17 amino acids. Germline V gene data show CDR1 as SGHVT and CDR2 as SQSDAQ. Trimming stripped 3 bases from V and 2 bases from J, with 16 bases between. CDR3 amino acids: CASSFRDRFGTNEKLFF. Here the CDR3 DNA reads TGTGCCAGCAGCTTTCGGGACCGCTTCGGGACTAATGAAAAACTGTTTTTT.

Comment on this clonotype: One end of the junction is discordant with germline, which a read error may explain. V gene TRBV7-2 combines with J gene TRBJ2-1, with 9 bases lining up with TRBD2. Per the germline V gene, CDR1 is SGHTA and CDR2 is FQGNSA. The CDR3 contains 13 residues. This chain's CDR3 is CASSRSGRRELFF. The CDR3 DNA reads TGTGCCAGCAGCCGTAGCGGGAGAAGGGAGCTGTTCTTC.